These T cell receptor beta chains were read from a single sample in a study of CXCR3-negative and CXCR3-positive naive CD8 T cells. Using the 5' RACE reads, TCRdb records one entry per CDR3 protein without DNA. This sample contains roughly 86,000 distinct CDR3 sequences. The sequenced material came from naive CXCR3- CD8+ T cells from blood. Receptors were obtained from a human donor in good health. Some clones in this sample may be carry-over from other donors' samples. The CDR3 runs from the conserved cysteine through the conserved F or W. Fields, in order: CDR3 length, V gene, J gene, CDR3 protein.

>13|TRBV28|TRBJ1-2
CASSLDRNGGYTF
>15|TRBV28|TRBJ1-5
CASSFIRQANQPQHF
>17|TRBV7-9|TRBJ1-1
CASSFSQSGAGSTEAFF
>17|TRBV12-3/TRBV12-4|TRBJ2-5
CASSSPLDREREETQYF
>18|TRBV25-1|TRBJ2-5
CASSEYPLFAGGLETQYF
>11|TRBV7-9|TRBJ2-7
CASSSLGEQYF
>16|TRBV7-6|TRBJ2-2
CASSTRQGAPAGELFF
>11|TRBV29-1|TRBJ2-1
CSVGSYNEQFF
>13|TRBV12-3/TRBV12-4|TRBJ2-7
CASSFGTVAEQYF
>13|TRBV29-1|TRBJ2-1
CSVLEAALNEQFF